Listed here is a single TCR beta chain. This sample stems from a study of blood T cell repertoires in COVID-19. On the study more broadly: Acute and convalescent COVID-19 samples came from the United States, Italy and Spain. PBMCs, B-cell-depleted T cells, or T cells provided the cDNA or gDNA that made up the material.

In the source study's methods: Nucleated cell number was recorded as an estimate derived from reference gene primer amplification. Sequenced by immunoSEQ multiplex PCR; TCRdb stores in-frame clones only, minus some. The V and J calls and the clone size are those of that table, but D and trimming were determined from the DNA. Among 100,000 or so clones, around 90% were seen once, and the ten largest hold 3.9%. V was clipped by 0 bases and J by 4 bases, with 18 bases between them. Germline lookup yields CDR1 LGHDT and CDR2 YNNKEL (reference sequence). The CDR3 consists of 17 residues. The chain has TRBV3-1 (or the pseudogene TRBV3-2) and TRBJ1-2, with D possibly TRBD1 on 6 matching bases. The receptor was derived from a woman between 50 and 59 years old in a cohort sampled during active COVID-19. The sample consisted of peripheral blood. CDR3 coding DNA: TGTGCCAGCAGCCAAGAGGGCAGGGGAGTCAAGGGCTATGGCTACACCTTC. Its translation: CASSQEGRGVKGYGYTF.